This TCR beta chain was recorded in a study of T-cell reconstitution after alpha-beta-depleted transplantation in children. Study findings and constraints: Among T cells one year after transplant, newly produced cells accounted for most counts and diversity. Surviving recipient cells, namely T cells and thymic progenitors, were the source of high day-60 TCRbeta diversity in some patients.

Researchers prepared the TCRbeta library using unique molecular identifiers, the study reports. TCRdb itself ran the PCR reads through MiXCR, one entry per CDR3 protein. This table has fewer than 250,000 distinct CDR3 sequences, approximately 17% appearing once. From germline, CDR1 is SGDLS and CDR2 YYNGEE. V was clipped by 3 bases and J by 4 bases, with 11 bases between them. This CDR3 is built from 14 residues. This clonotype was seen more than once but under ten times. What it recognizes is unknown. The sequence came from a male patient between 2 and 9 years old who had a stem cell transplant for acute lymphoblastic leukemia, so the T cells may come from the graft donor. The sequenced sample was PBMCs, mostly from graft donor cells, obtained 360 days after TCRalphabeta/CD19-depleted stem cell transplant. The rearrangement uses TRBV9 and TRBJ2-1; D gene uncertain. The CDR3 here is CASSDPWGYNEQFF. In nucleotides, the CDR3 is TGTGCCAGCAGCGACCCGTGGGGTTACAATGAGCAGTTCTTC.